This paragraph reports one T cell receptor (beta chain). The antigen remains unidentified. CDR1 and CDR2 (germline): SGDLS, YYNGEE. The CDR3 is made up of 16 amino acids. V dropped 3 bases and J dropped 7; count of bases not matched to a gene: 5. The source of the sample is a study of T cell responses to AZD1222 COVID-19 vaccine. Study-wide results and caveats: Donor demographics were predominantly white British with a female majority; clonal diversity may be underestimated.

Produced via immunoSEQ multiplex PCR; TCRdb's table is partial and in-frame only. This repertoire shows 170,000 or so clones, just under 95% found once; its top ten account for 0.7% to 0.9%. V gene TRBV9 combines with J gene TRBJ1-6; 12 positions match TRBD1. The source material was peripheral blood, sampled on day 0 of AZD1222 vaccination. The sequence derives from an adult in good health. The CDR3 protein is CASSDRDRGLNSPLHF. The CDR3 DNA reads TGTGCCAGCAGCGACCGGGACAGGGGGCTAAATTCACCCCTCCACTTT.